The 15 T cell receptor beta chains listed next were all sequenced from one sample in a study of shared clonotypes between healthy human individuals (TCRdb year 2020). The library was built by means of the immunoSEQ multiplex PCR assay. In TCRdb, the immuneACCESS table is reduced to in-frame sequences with V and J assigned. These tables do not hold every clone; where another copy was compared, an unresolved V gene accounts for under half, and the others remain unexplained. Present in this sample are millions of clones, approximately 95% of which were seen just once. The leading ten clones occupy more than 0.1% of the sample. Material for sequencing was naive CD4+ T cells sorted from blood. The sample's cell subset or site label, in plain terms: CD45RA+ positively selected. These receptors all come from a man aged 18 to 29 in good health.

Worth noting for this clone: Distinct nucleotide sequences in the sample also encode this CDR3. The V call is TRBV7-9, the J call TRBJ2-7; D is unresolved. The V gene's germline CDR1 is SEHNR and CDR2 FQNEAQ (reference sequence). Trimming stripped 5 bases from V and 4 bases from J, with 6 bases between. The CDR3 extends over 11 amino acids. CDR3: CASSLEYEQYF. The CDR3 DNA reads as TGTGCCAGCAGCCTGGAGTACGAGCAGTACTTC. The entire variable domain, with the rest obtained from reference TRBV7-9 and TRBJ2-7, is as follows: DTGVSQNPRHKITKRGQNVTFRCDPISEHNRLYWYRQTLGQGPEFLTYFQNEAQLEKSRLLSDRFSAERPKGSFSTLEIQRTEQGDSAMYLCASSLEYEQYFGPGTRLTVT.

This chain joins TRBV4-3 and TRBJ2-2; D may be TRBD2 (5 bases). Trimming removed 0 bases at V and 1 base at J, with 6 bases between. The CDR3 totals 15 residues. The germline gives CDR1 LGHNA, CDR2 YSLEER. In DNA, the CDR3 is TGCGCCAGCAGCCAAGAACGGGGGAACACCGGGGAGCTGTTTTTT. It yields the protein CASSQERGNTGELFF.

This rearrangement joins TRBV10-3 to TRBJ2-3; D is ambiguous. This CDR3 is 13 amino acids long. Germline V gene lookup returns CDR1 ENHRY and CDR2 SYGVKD. Trimming left V 9 bases short and J 1 base short, with 11 bases between. CDR3 region: CAILERGTDTQYF. Here the CDR3 DNA reads TGTGCCATTCTGGAAAGAGGCACAGATACGCAGTATTTT.

The V and J genes are TRBV5-6 and TRBJ2-1, with D perhaps being TRBD1 or TRBD2 (6 bases each). Between the trimmed V and J ends, which lost 1 base and 5 bases, there was a span of 13 bases. Germline CDR1 SGHDT, CDR2 YYEEEE. This CDR3 has 15 amino acids. CDR3 in DNA: TGTGCCAGCAGCTTGCCCGGGGGCGAGGACAATGAGCAGTTCTTC. Translation gives CASSLPGGEDNEQFF. Supplemented by reference TRBV5-6 and TRBJ2-1, the full variable domain reads DAGVTQSPTHLIKTRGQQVTLRCSPKSGHDTVSWYQQALGQGPQFIFQYYEEEERQRGNFPDRFSGHQFPNYSSELNVNALLLGDSALYLCASSLPGGEDNEQFFGPGTRLTVL.

J is TRBJ2-3 and V is TRBV29-1; D remains unclear. V was shortened by 1 base and J by 2 bases, with 7 bases between the two germline ends. This CDR3 has 13 amino acids. CDR1 and CDR2 from the germline V gene are SQVTM and ANQGSEA. This CDR3 reads CSVEASITDTQYF. The CDR3 DNA reads TGCAGCGTTGAAGCTAGTATCACAGATACGCAGTATTTT.

As to this clone: Different DNA sequences within this sample yield the same CDR3. V is TRBV10-3 and J is TRBJ2-1, with a possible D match to TRBD2 (6 bases). The germline V gene has CDR1 ENHRY and CDR2 SYGVKD. The V and J ends lost 6 bases and 9 bases respectively, with 9 bases between them. The CDR3 spans 11 residues. The CDR3 reads CAISDSGEQFF. CDR3 nucleotide sequence: TGTGCCATCAGCGATAGCGGTGAGCAGTTCTTC.

This clone was recorded only once. This chain uses TRBV27 with TRBJ2-7; 10 bases line up with TRBD1. Germline V gene sequence: CDR1 MNHEY, CDR2 SMNVEV (reference sequence). The CDR3 has 15 amino acids. The V gene end was trimmed by 8 bases and the J gene end by 3 bases; junction bases not matched to a gene: 10. CDR3 DNA: TGTGCCAGCGGACGTCCGGGACAGGGGAACTACGAGCAGTACTTC. It codes for CASGRPGQGNYEQYF.

This clone was seen once. This rearrangement joins TRBV28 to TRBJ2-7, with TRBD2 matching over 8 bases. V was clipped by 2 bases and J by 2 bases; unmatched bases: 5. Germline CDR1 MDHEN, CDR2 SYDVKM. There are 15 residues in the CDR3. The CDR3 reads CASSLKAGGTYEQYF. Written as DNA, the CDR3 is TGTGCCAGCAGTTTAAAGGCGGGAGGAACCTACGAGCAGTACTTC.

The chain uses TRBV6-6 and TRBJ2-1; 14 bases map to TRBD2. The CDR3 length is 16 residues. The germline V gene encodes CDR1 MNHNY and CDR2 SVGAGI (reference sequence). Trimming cost V 3 bases and J 10 bases; bases outside gene matches: 8. The CDR3 DNA sequence: TGTGCCAGCAGTTATTTCGGGACTAGCGGGAGTTACGAGCAGTTCTTC. Its protein is CASSYFGTSGSYEQFF.

The chain joins TRBV5-4 to TRBJ2-5, with D perhaps given as TRBD1 or TRBD2 (5 bases each). The CDR3 contains 15 residues. Germline V gene lookup returns CDR1 SGHNT and CDR2 YYREEE (reference sequence). V was pared by 2 bases and J by 5 bases, with 16 bases between. This CDR3 reads CASSFPGTGRETQYF. CDR3 coding DNA: TGTGCCAGCAGCTTCCCCGGGACGGGAAGGGAGACCCAGTACTTC.

J is TRBJ2-1 and V is TRBV14; 9 bases fit TRBD2. This CDR3 is 17 amino acids long. Germline V gene data show CDR1 as SGHDN and CDR2 as FVKESK. Trimming at V came to 0 bases and at J to 1 base, leaving 4 bases not matched to a gene. CDR3 nucleotides: TGTGCCAGCAGCCAAGAGGTTCTAGCGGGGTCCTACAATGAGCAGTTCTTC. Amino acids: CASSQEVLAGSYNEQFF.

This clone was observed once. The identical CDR3 is also encoded by other nucleotide sequences in the sample. V gene TRBV5-1 combines with J gene TRBJ1-1; TRBD1 might be the D (5 bases). Germline CDR1 and CDR2: SGHRS and YFSETQ. Trimming pared 4 bases from V and 1 base from J, leaving 11 bases between. CDR3 length: 14 amino acids. This chain's CDR3 is CASSPGDRNTEAFF. The CDR3 coding sequence is TGCGCCAGCAGCCCAGGTGACAGGAACACTGAAGCTTTCTTT.

This chain connects TRBV18 to TRBJ2-5; tentatively, D is TRBD2 (6 bases). This CDR3 has 13 residues. Trimming pared 3 bases from V and 3 bases from J, leaving 8 bases between. The V gene's germline CDR1 is KGHSH and CDR2 LQKENI. DNA for the CDR3: TGTGCCAGCTCACCCTTAGCGGAAGAGACCCAGTACTTC. As protein: CASSPLAEETQYF.

On this clone: Distinct nucleotide sequences in the sample also encode this CDR3. The chain recombines TRBV2 with TRBJ2-2, with TRBD2 as a possible D gene (5 bases). The CDR3 spans 13 residues. CDR1 is SNHLY, CDR2 FYNNEI, per germline. Trimming shortened V by 8 bases and J by 0 bases, and 7 bases separated the two germline ends. The CDR3 region has the DNA TGTGCCAGCTCGGGAACGAACACCGGGGAGCTGTTTTTT. Translating gives CASSGTNTGELFF.

The chain couples TRBV30 to TRBJ1-5; no firm D call. The CDR3 runs 14 residues. V gave up 0 bases and J gave up 6 bases, with 12 bases separating them. Germline assignment: CDR1 GTSNPN and CDR2 SVGIG (reference sequence). CDR3 loop: CAWSVLAKSQPQHF. Written as DNA, the CDR3 is TGTGCCTGGAGTGTACTGGCCAAAAGTCAGCCCCAGCATTTT.